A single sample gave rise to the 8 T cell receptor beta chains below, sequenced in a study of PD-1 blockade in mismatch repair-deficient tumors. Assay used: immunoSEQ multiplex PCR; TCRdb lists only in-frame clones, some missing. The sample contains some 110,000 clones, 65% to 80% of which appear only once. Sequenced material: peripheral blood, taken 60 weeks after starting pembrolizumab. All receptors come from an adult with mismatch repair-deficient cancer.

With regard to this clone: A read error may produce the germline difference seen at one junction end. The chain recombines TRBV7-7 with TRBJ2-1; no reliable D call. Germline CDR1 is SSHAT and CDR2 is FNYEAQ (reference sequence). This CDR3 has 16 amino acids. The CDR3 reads CASSLRVGTTYNEQFF. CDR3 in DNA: TGTGCTAGCAGCCTTCGCGTGGGAACGACCTACAATGAGCAGTTCTTC.

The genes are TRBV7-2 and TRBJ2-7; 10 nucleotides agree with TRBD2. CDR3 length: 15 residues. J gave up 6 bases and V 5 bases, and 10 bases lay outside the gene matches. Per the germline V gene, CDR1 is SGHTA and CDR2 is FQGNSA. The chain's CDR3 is CASSPTSGRESEQYF. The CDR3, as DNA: TGTGCCAGCAGCCCCACGAGCGGGAGGGAAAGCGAGCAGTACTTC.

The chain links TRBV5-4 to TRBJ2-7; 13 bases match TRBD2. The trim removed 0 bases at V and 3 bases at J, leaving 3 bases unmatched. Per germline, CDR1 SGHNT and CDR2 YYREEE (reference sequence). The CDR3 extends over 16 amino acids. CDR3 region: CASSLGGTSGIYEQYF. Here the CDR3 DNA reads TGTGCCAGCAGCTTGGGAGGGACTAGCGGGATCTACGAGCAGTACTTC.

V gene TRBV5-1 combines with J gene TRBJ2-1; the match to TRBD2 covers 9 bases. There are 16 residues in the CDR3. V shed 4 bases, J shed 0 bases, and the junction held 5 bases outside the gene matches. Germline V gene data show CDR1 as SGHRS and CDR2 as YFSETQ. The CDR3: CASSVYSGSSYNEQFF. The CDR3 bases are TGCGCCAGCAGCGTCTATAGCGGGAGCTCCTACAATGAGCAGTTCTTC.

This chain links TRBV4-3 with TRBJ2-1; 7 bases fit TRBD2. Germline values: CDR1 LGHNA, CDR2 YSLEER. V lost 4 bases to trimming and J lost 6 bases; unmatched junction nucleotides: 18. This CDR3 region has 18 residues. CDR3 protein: CASSLSRDLAGAGNEQFF. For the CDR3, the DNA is TGCGCCAGCAGCCTCAGCCGGGACTTGGCGGGAGCGGGCAATGAGCAGTTCTTC.

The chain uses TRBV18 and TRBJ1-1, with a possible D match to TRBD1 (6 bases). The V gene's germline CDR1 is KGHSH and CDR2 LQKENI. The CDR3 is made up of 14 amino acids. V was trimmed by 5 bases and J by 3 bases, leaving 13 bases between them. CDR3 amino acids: CASSRYRADTEAFF. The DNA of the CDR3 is TGTGCCAGCTCAAGATACAGGGCGGACACTGAAGCTTTCTTT.

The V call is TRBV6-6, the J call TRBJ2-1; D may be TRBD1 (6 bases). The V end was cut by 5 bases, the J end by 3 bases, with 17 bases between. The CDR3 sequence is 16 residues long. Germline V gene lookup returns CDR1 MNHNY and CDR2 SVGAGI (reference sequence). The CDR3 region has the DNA TGTGCCAGCAGTAAACTAACAGGGAACTACTACAATGAGCAGTTCTTC. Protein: CASSKLTGNYYNEQFF.

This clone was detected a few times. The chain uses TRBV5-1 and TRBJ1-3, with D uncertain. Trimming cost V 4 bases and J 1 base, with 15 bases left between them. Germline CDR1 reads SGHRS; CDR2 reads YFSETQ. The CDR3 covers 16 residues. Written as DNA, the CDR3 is TGCGCCAGCAGCGTAGGACCACCGGTTTCTGGAAACACCATATATTTT. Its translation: CASSVGPPVSGNTIYF.